The clone carrying this T cell receptor (beta chain) has only a few counts. This specimen belongs to a study of T cells in Graves' hyperthyroidism and ophthalmopathy. The overall study: The blood sample was taken at first diagnosis, before treatment began.

Patients between 18 and 65 years old had hyperthyroidism, newly diagnosed and lasting under 2 months. Exclusion criteria comprised uncontrolled infection, other autoimmune disease, pregnancy or lactation. It was approximately 9.7 ml of fresh peripheral blood that supplied the PBMCs. Amplification targeted TCR beta CDR3 regions from RNA transcripts. TCR CDR3 underwent first-round RT-PCR with the HTBI primer set. TCRdb analysed the multiplex PCR reads with MiXCR anew, one entry per CDR3 protein. The sample has roughly 330,000 distinct CDR3 sequences; 16% are singletons. Losses at the gene ends were 4 bases for V and 6 bases for J; bases not matched to a gene: 5. Germline loops: CDR1 KGHDR, CDR2 SFDVKD. The CDR3 loop spans 13 amino acids.

V usage is TRBV24-1 and J usage is TRBJ2-7, with 7 positions matching TRBD1. The source of this sequence is a man aged 30 to 45 with Graves' hyperthyroidism. Input material: blood. CDR3 DNA: TGTGCCACCAGTGACCCGACAGGGATCGAGCAGTACTTC. Its protein product is CATSDPTGIEQYF.